The 25 T cell receptor beta chains below come from one sample, sequenced in a study of Graves' ophthalmopathy and Graves' hyperthyroidism. Scientists amplified the TCR beta CDR3 regions from RNA transcripts. Amplification began with first-round RT-PCR using HTBI primers, then second-round multiplex PCR was performed. TCRdb ran MiXCR on the multiplex PCR reads and lists one entry per CDR3 protein. The data hold more than 1,000,000 distinct CDR3 sequences, with about two fifths observed a single time. The material sequenced was peripheral blood or thyroid tissue (not recorded which). These receptors were collected from an adult man with Graves' hyperthyroidism.

The V gene is TRBV10-3, the J gene TRBJ2-7; D is uncertain. Trimming removed 3 bases at V and 3 bases at J, with 12 bases between. This CDR3 region has 14 residues. Germline V gene data show CDR1 as ENHRY and CDR2 as SYGVKD. The chain's CDR3 is CAISDEDIIYEQYF. CDR3 in DNA: TGTGCCATCAGTGATGAAGACATCATCTACGAGCAGTACTTC.

The V call is TRBV29-1, the J call TRBJ2-5, with D hard to call. Per the germline V gene, CDR1 is SQVTM and CDR2 is ANQGSEA. CDR3 size: 12 residues. The V gene lost 6 bases and the J gene lost 4 bases, with 12 bases spanning the gap. CDR3 protein: CSVVPRAETQYF. The CDR3 DNA follows: TGCAGCGTAGTTCCTCGGGCAGAGACCCAGTACTTC.

This clonotype has at least ten counts. The gene calls are TRBV25-1 and TRBJ1-6; no clear D. Germline V gene data show CDR1 as MGHDK and CDR2 as SYGVNS. The CDR3 contains 13 residues. Trimming took 4 bases from V and 10 from J, leaving 11 bases between them. The CDR3 DNA reads as TGTGCCAGCAGTGGGGCCGTTGACTCACCCCTCCACTTT. This codes for CASSGAVDSPLHF.

The CDR3 here is CAIREGGADTQYF. In DNA, the CDR3 is TGTGCCATCAGGGAAGGGGGCGCAGATACGCAGTATTTT. The rearrangement links TRBV10-3 to TRBJ2-3; 7 bases are a match to TRBD1. The trim removed 6 bases at V and 4 bases at J, leaving 4 bases unmatched. Germline V gene lookup returns CDR1 ENHRY and CDR2 SYGVKD. CDR3 length: 13 amino acids.

This clonotype was seen many times. This rearrangement joins TRBV7-9 to TRBJ2-5; no reliable D call. The CDR3 has 16 amino acids. With 1 base removed from V and 2 bases from J, the gap between germline ends came to 14 bases. The V gene's germline CDR1 is SEHNR and CDR2 FQNEAQ (reference sequence). CDR3 protein: CASSLGRTREQETQYF. The CDR3 DNA reads TGTGCCAGCAGCTTAGGAAGGACCCGAGAACAAGAGACCCAGTACTTC.

V and J are TRBV7-2 and TRBJ2-5, with 7 bases that match TRBD2. Trimming cost V 6 bases and J 3 bases; bases outside gene matches: 7. CDR3 length: 14 residues. From germline, CDR1 is SGHTA and CDR2 FQGNSA. The CDR3 region is CASSSGLNKETQYF. The CDR3 DNA sequence: TGTGCCAGCAGTTCGGGACTAAACAAAGAGACCCAGTACTTC.

The chain joins TRBV7-9 to TRBJ1-1; D may be TRBD1 (6 bases). The germline V gene has CDR1 SEHNR and CDR2 FQNEAQ (reference sequence). Trimming left V 1 base short and J 7 bases short, with 13 bases between. The CDR3 runs 14 residues. The CDR3 coding sequence is TGTGCCAGCAGCTTAGGAGGGGGGGGACATGAAGCTTTCTTT. It specifies CASSLGGGGHEAFF.

This clonotype was counted a single time. The chain is built from TRBV25-1 and TRBJ2-2; 7 bases line up with TRBD2. CDR3 length equals 15 residues. V trimming: 3 bases; J trimming: 6 bases; junction bases outside the gene matches: 7. Germline CDR1 is MGHDK and CDR2 is SYGVNS. The CDR3 loop is CASSESGKKAGELFF. Written as DNA, the CDR3 is TGTGCCAGCAGTGAGAGCGGGAAAAAGGCCGGGGAGCTGTTTTTT.

The sample holds many counts of this clonotype. This chain links TRBV24-1 with TRBJ2-7; D is uncertain. V was cut by 5 bases and J by 5 bases, with 21 bases left in between. The CDR3 has 16 amino acids. The germline gives CDR1 KGHDR, CDR2 SFDVKD. The CDR3 is CATSGGNGPRGHEQYF. The CDR3 nucleotides read TGTGCCACCAGTGGGGGAAACGGGCCTCGAGGCCACGAGCAGTACTTC.

This clonotype has at least ten counts. V gene TRBV5-6 combines with J gene TRBJ1-5; D call uncertain. CDR1 is SGHDT, CDR2 YYEEEE, per germline. Trimming removed 2 bases at V and 6 bases at J, with 12 bases between. The CDR3 extends over 14 amino acids. Written as DNA, the CDR3 is TGTGCCAGCAGCTTAGTTGGGAGGTCTCAGCCCCAGCATTTT. The encoded protein is CASSLVGRSQPQHF.

This rearrangement joins TRBV4-1 to TRBJ2-7; the D is unclear. CDR3 size: 13 residues. Germline CDR1 MGHRA, CDR2 YSYEKL. The V end was cut by 4 bases, the J end by 3 bases, with 10 bases between. The DNA of the CDR3 is TGCGCCAGCAGCCGGAACGGCTTCTACGAGCAGTACTTC. It specifies CASSRNGFYEQYF.

The rearrangement uses TRBV4-3 and TRBJ2-7, with D perhaps TRBD1 (6 bases). Trimming took off 0 bases at V and 1 base at J, with 10 bases between the two ends. This CDR3 has 15 residues. CDR1 LGHNA and CDR2 YSLEER come from the germline V gene. CDR3 sequence (DNA): TGCGCCAGCAGCCAAGACAGGGGCTTTTCCTACGAGCAGTACTTC. Translating it yields CASSQDRGFSYEQYF.

This clonotype was picked up a small number of times. The genes are TRBV4-3 and TRBJ2-7; unclear D gene. V gave up 4 bases and J gave up 1 base, with 14 bases separating them. Germline V gene data show CDR1 as LGHNA and CDR2 as YSLEER. The CDR3 spans 15 residues. The CDR3 DNA reads as TGCGCCAGCAGCCTATGGGCTAGGGATTCCTACGAGCAGTACTTC. Translating gives CASSLWARDSYEQYF.

The sample holds a few counts of this clonotype. V usage is TRBV6-4 and J usage is TRBJ1-1, with a possible D match to TRBD1 (5 bases). This CDR3 is built from 16 residues. Trimming left V 6 bases short and J 4 bases short, with 21 bases between. The germline V gene has CDR1 MRHNA and CDR2 SNTAGT. DNA for the CDR3: TGTGCCAGCAGCTTAGCCCTAATCGGGGCGATCACTGAAGCTTTCTTT. Its protein is CASSLALIGAITEAFF.

This clonotype was counted between two and nine times. The CDR3 sequence: CSVGGTSGGRWETQYF. The CDR3 coding sequence is TGCAGCGTTGGTGGGACTAGCGGGGGGAGGTGGGAGACCCAGTACTTC. The rearrangement uses TRBV29-1 and TRBJ2-5, with TRBD2 matching over 15 bases. Germline V gives CDR1 SQVTM, CDR2 ANQGSEA. The CDR3 is 16 residues long. V was pared by 4 bases and J by 5 bases, with 8 bases of the junction left unmatched.

The genes are TRBV29-1 and TRBJ2-7; D gene ambiguous. Germline assignment: CDR1 SQVTM and CDR2 ANQGSEA. The CDR3 spans 12 residues. The CDR3 spells CRDRAGSYEQYF. The CDR3 DNA is TGCAGAGATAGGGCAGGTTCCTACGAGCAGTACTTC.

This clonotype was observed at least ten times. The chain is built from TRBV6-5 and TRBJ2-5; D unresolved. V gave up 7 bases and J gave up 3 bases, with 15 bases separating them. The CDR3 consists of 14 residues. Germline lookup yields CDR1 MNHEY and CDR2 SVGAGI. The CDR3 region is CASIGLGREETQYF. In nucleotides, the CDR3 is TGTGCCAGCATCGGGTTAGGGCGAGAAGAGACCCAGTACTTC.

CDR3 region: CASSLGLHSQETQYF. The CDR3 DNA reads as TGTGCCAGCAGCTTGGGTTTGCATTCCCAAGAGACCCAGTACTTC. The J gene is TRBJ2-5, the V gene TRBV11-2; no definite D call. Germline CDR1 reads SGHAT; CDR2 reads FQNNGV. V shed 3 bases and J shed 1 base, with 12 bases lying between them. CDR3 length: 15 residues.

A remark on this clonotype: With a much larger clone just one base away, this may be a read error. J is TRBJ2-5 and V is TRBV7-2; the D is unclear. The CDR3 is made up of 12 amino acids. V was shortened by 5 bases and J by 9 bases, with 13 bases between the two germline ends. CDR1 is SGHTA and CDR2 is FQGNSA in the germline V gene. DNA for the CDR3: TGTGCCAGCAGCCAATCGGCCGAGGCCCAGTACTTC. This translates into CASSQSAEAQYF.

Turning to this clonotype: A much larger clone lies a single base off, so this may be a read error. V gene TRBV5-1 combines with J gene TRBJ1-1, with D unresolved. Germline CDR1 reads SGHRS; CDR2 reads YFSETQ. The CDR3 has 13 amino acids. Here the CDR3 reads CASSLSTPIKACF. The CDR3 DNA is TGCGCCAGCAGCTTGAGCACCCCAATAAAAGCTTGCTTT.

This clonotype was observed at least ten times. This chain joins TRBV29-1 and TRBJ1-2, with D tentatively TRBD1 (5 bases). The CDR3 has 13 residues. Looked up from germline, CDR1 is SQVTM and CDR2 is ANQGSEA. V lost 6 bases to trimming and J lost 0 bases, with 11 bases between them. CDR3 residues: CSVPQASNYGYTF. CDR3 sequence (DNA): TGCAGCGTACCACAGGCTTCTAACTATGGCTACACCTTC. The full variable domain, rest sourced from reference TRBV29-1 and TRBJ1-2, is SAVISQKPSRDICQRGTSLTIQCQVDSQVTMMFWYRQQPGQSLTLIATANQGSEATYESGFVIDKFPISRPNLTFSTLTVSNMSPEDSSIYLCSVPQASNYGYTFGSGTRLTVV.

This clonotype was recorded many times. The chain couples TRBV12-3 or TRBV12-4 to TRBJ2-5, with a tentative D call TRBD1 (5 bases). Trimming stripped 5 bases from V and 5 bases from J, with 15 bases between. The length of the CDR3 is 14 residues. CDR3 amino acids: CASSTGRETETQYF. The CDR3 nucleotides read TGTGCCAGCAGTACAGGCAGGGAAACGGAGACCCAGTACTTC.

The gene calls are TRBV28 and TRBJ2-5, with 9 bases that match TRBD2. The trim removed 6 bases at V and 3 bases at J, leaving 8 bases unmatched. The CDR3 covers 15 residues. The V gene's germline CDR1 is MDHEN and CDR2 SYDVKM. The CDR3 sequence is CASRRQREDEETQYF. The CDR3 DNA reads TGTGCCAGCAGGAGACAGCGGGAGGACGAAGAGACCCAGTACTTC.

The rearrangement uses TRBV20-1 and TRBJ1-5; 7 nucleotides agree with TRBD1. This CDR3 has 15 amino acids. The germline V gene has CDR1 DFQATT and CDR2 SNEGSKA (reference sequence). Trimming at V came to 2 bases and at J to 0 bases, leaving 4 bases not matched to a gene. The DNA of the CDR3 is TGCAGTGCTAGAAAGACAGGGCTTAGCAATCAGCCCCAGCATTTT. It yields the protein CSARKTGLSNQPQHF.

The chain uses TRBV5-1 and TRBJ1-1; TRBD1 aligns across 9 bases. This CDR3 is 15 amino acids long. Germline V lookup: CDR1 SGHRS, CDR2 YFSETQ. Trimming took 4 bases from V and 3 from J; bases not matched to a gene: 7. Here the CDR3 reads CASSLTGGTDTEAFF. The CDR3 nucleotides are TGCGCCAGCAGCCTTACAGGGGGCACTGACACTGAAGCTTTCTTT.